This TCR beta chain was identified in a study of T cells in Graves' hyperthyroidism and ophthalmopathy. Amplification of TCR beta CDR3 regions was performed using RNA transcripts as template. Using the HTBI primer set, a first-round RT-PCR was run on the TCR CDR3. TCRdb ran MiXCR on the multiplex PCR reads and lists one entry per CDR3 protein. Of some 600,000 distinct CDR3 sequences listed, approximately 15% are singletons. Germline CDR1 reads DFQATT; CDR2 reads SNEGSKA (reference sequence). The V gene end was trimmed by 6 bases and the J gene end by 0 bases; junction bases not matched to a gene: 4. The CDR3 is made up of 15 amino acids. This clonotype was counted at least ten times. Antigen: not known. Study results and caveats: Also found in blood were most expanded thyroid clonotypes above 0.001.

Criteria for exclusion of patients were uncontrolled infection, other autoimmune disease, pregnancy or lactation. The sample of blood was obtained at first hyperthyroidism diagnosis (before any ophthalmopathy symptoms). The PBMCs were sourced from fresh peripheral blood (10 ml). Sequencing used blood. The V call is TRBV20-1, the J call TRBJ2-2, with TRBD2 matching over 10 bases. The TCR comes from a woman aged 25 to 39 with Graves' hyperthyroidism that later progressed to Graves' ophthalmopathy. The CDR3, as DNA: TGCAGTGCGTGGACTAGCGGATCGAACACCGGGGAGCTGTTTTTT. The encoded protein is CSAWTSGSNTGELFF.